The 15 T cell receptor beta chains given below trace back to one sample, sequenced in a study of OX40 agonist ivuxolimab in advanced cancers. To prepare the library, the immunoSEQ multiplex PCR assay was applied. The table was pulled from immuneACCESS by TCRdb, which kept in-frame rearrangements only. Such tables lose some clones; where checked, under half of the loss comes from unresolved V genes, and the rest has no known cause. The sample table lists 85,000 to 100,000 clones, 94% of them with a count of one. About 0.18% of the sample belongs to the ten largest clones. This specimen was CD4+ or CD8+ T cells sorted from blood, taken in a trial of the OX40 agonist ivuxolimab. The receptors here all came from an adult with an advanced solid tumor such as melanoma, head and neck, liver or kidney cancer.

This chain joins TRBV5-4 and TRBJ1-4; possibly TRBD1 for D (5 bases). From germline, CDR1 is SGHNT and CDR2 YYREEE (reference sequence). The CDR3 spans 15 residues. Trimming removed 4 bases at V and 6 bases at J, with 16 bases between. In DNA, the CDR3 is TGTGCCAGCAGCCTGGGTGGAGGGGTGGATGAAAAACTGTTTTTT. Protein sequence: CASSLGGGVDEKLFF. Full variable domain (rest looked up from reference TRBV5-4 and TRBJ1-4): ETGVTQSPTHLIKTRGQQVTLRCSSQSGHNTVSWYQQALGQGPQFIFQYYREEENGRGNFPPRFSGLQFPNYSSELNVNALELDDSALYLCASSLGGGVDEKLFFGSGTQLSVL.

The chain is built from TRBV5-8 and TRBJ2-5, with D unresolved. The CDR3 sequence is 14 residues long. Germline V gives CDR1 SGHTS, CDR2 YDEGEE. Trimming took 3 bases from V and 2 from J, leaving 11 bases between them. DNA for the CDR3: TGTGCCAGCAGCTCCGGGCCCGGGCAAGAGACCCAGTACTTC. This translates into CASSSGPGQETQYF.

This clone was seen only once. Additional DNA sequences in this sample encode the identical CDR3. The chain uses TRBV5-1 and TRBJ1-5; tentative D call: TRBD1 (6 bases). The ends were cut back, 0 bases at V and 1 base at J, with 11 bases in the middle. Per the germline V gene, CDR1 is SGHRS and CDR2 is YFSETQ. This CDR3 is built from 16 residues. DNA of the CDR3: TGCGCCAGCAGCTTGGAGGGGGTCGGAAGCAATCAGCCCCAGCATTTT. Translating gives CASSLEGVGSNQPQHF. The full variable domain, completed using reference TRBV5-1 and TRBJ1-5, is KAGVTQTPRYLIKTRGQQVTLSCSPISGHRSVSWYQQTPGQGLQFLFEYFSETQRNKGNFPGRFSGRQFSNSRSEMNVSTLELGDSALYLCASSLEGVGSNQPQHFGDGTRLSIL.

The genes are TRBV11-2 and TRBJ2-7; D perhaps matches TRBD2 (6 bases). The CDR3 extends over 13 amino acids. The germline V and J ends were trimmed by 3 bases and 5 bases, with 11 bases remaining between them. CDR1 and CDR2 from the germline V gene are SGHAT and FQNNGV. The CDR3: CASSFSGVDEQYF. CDR3 bases: TGTGCCAGCAGCTTTTCGGGGGTCGACGAGCAGTACTTC. Full variable domain (remainder filled in from reference TRBV11-2 and TRBJ2-7): EAGVAQSPRYKIIEKRQSVAFWCNPISGHATLYWYQQILGQGPKLLIQFQNNGVVDDSQLPKDRFSAERLKGVDSTLKIQPAKLEDSAVYLCASSFSGVDEQYFGPGTRLTVT.

The genes are TRBV29-1 and TRBJ2-7; TRBD1 matches at 8 bases. Trimming cost V 3 bases and J 3 bases; bases outside gene matches: 16. From germline, CDR1 is SQVTM and CDR2 ANQGSEA. This CDR3 contains 17 residues. CDR3 DNA: TGCAGCGTTGAGTGGGGACAGGCGTTTCTCCTGGGCTACGAGCAGTACTTC. This translates into CSVEWGQAFLLGYEQYF.

In nucleotides, the CDR3 is TGTGCCAGCAGTTTATCAGGGAAGCCCCAGCATTTT. Translated: CASSLSGKPQHF. The gene calls are TRBV28 and TRBJ1-5; D is perhaps TRBD1 (5 bases). V lost 1 base and J 8 bases, leaving 6 bases between the germline ends. In germline, CDR1 is MDHEN, CDR2 SYDVKM. This CDR3 has 12 amino acids. Looking up the rest from reference TRBV28 and TRBJ1-5 gives the full variable domain: DVKVTQSSRYLVKRTGEKVFLECVQDMDHENMFWYRQDPGLGLRLIYFSYDVKMKEKGDIPEGYSVSREKKERFSLILESASTNQTSMYLCASSLSGKPQHFGDGTRLSIL.

This chain uses TRBV27 with TRBJ2-3; perhaps TRBD2 as D (5 bases). Trimming removed 5 bases from V and 6 bases from J, with 15 bases in between. The CDR3 loop spans 14 amino acids. The germline CDR1 and CDR2 sequences are MNHEY and SMNVEV (reference sequence). The CDR3 sequence is CASSPRDPGDTQYF. The DNA for the CDR3 is TGTGCCAGCAGTCCCCGGGATCCGGGGGATACGCAGTATTTT.

The rearrangement links TRBV12-5 to TRBJ2-1; possibly TRBD1 for D (6 bases). The length of the CDR3 is 17 residues. Germline CDR1 and CDR2: LGHNT and FRNRAP. The V gene lost 5 bases and the J gene lost 0 bases, with 17 bases spanning the gap. The CDR3 coding sequence is TGTGCTAGTGGTCCCAAAGGGGGATATAGCTCCTACAATGAGCAGTTCTTC. This encodes CASGPKGGYSSYNEQFF.

Here the CDR3 reads CTSAWGLAAPNWGYEQYF. In nucleotides, the CDR3 is TGCACCAGCGCCTGGGGACTAGCGGCTCCCAACTGGGGCTACGAGCAGTACTTC. This sequence joins TRBV1 and TRBJ2-7; TRBD2 reflects the table's D call only, with no check against the DNA. TRBV1 is annotated as a pseudogene. There are 18 residues in the CDR3.

The chain couples TRBV7-2 to TRBJ2-3; 7 bases map to TRBD2. Germline trimming cut 1 base from V and 3 bases from J; bases unmatched to any gene: 10. Germline CDR1 is SGHTA and CDR2 is FQGNSA. This CDR3 has 17 amino acids. The CDR3 DNA sequence: TGTGCCAGCAGCTTAGATGGCGGGAGACCGCGAACAGATACGCAGTATTTT. This translates into CASSLDGGRPRTDTQYF.

This clone was detected a few times. The rearrangement joins TRBV7-9 to TRBJ2-1, with TRBD1 identical over 10 bases. The germline CDR1 and CDR2 sequences are SEHNR and FQNEAQ (reference sequence). With 5 bases clipped from V and 16 bases from J, the junction kept 5 bases outside the gene matches. The CDR3 is made up of 11 amino acids. The CDR3 loop reads CASSRGQGSFF. CDR3 nucleotide sequence: TGTGCCAGCAGCAGGGGACAGGGGAGTTTCTTC.

The rearrangement links TRBV5-4 to TRBJ2-3; D may match TRBD1 or TRBD2 (5 bases each). This CDR3 spans 16 amino acids. CDR1 SGHNT and CDR2 YYREEE come from the germline V gene (reference sequence). The ends were cut back, 4 bases at V and 0 bases at J, with 15 bases in the middle. CDR3 in amino acids: CASSPNGAASTDTQYF. The CDR3 coding sequence is TGTGCCAGCAGCCCAAACGGGGCAGCTAGCACAGATACGCAGTATTTT.

This rearrangement joins TRBV5-1 to TRBJ2-7; D unresolved. The CDR3 has 13 residues. Trimming cost V 0 bases and J 3 bases, with 7 bases left between them. Germline lookup yields CDR1 SGHRS and CDR2 YFSETQ. The CDR3 region has the DNA TGCGCCAGCAGCTTGGACTTAGGCTACGAGCAGTACTTC. It translates to CASSLDLGYEQYF.

V and J are TRBV28 and TRBJ1-2; the match to TRBD1 covers 7 bases. With V trimmed by 6 bases and J by 0 bases, 4 bases remained unmatched. There are 14 residues in the CDR3. CDR1 is MDHEN, CDR2 SYDVKM, per germline. The CDR3 region has the DNA TGTGCCAGCAGCCTTGGGACAGCTAACTATGGCTACACCTTC. It is translated as CASSLGTANYGYTF.

CDR3 in amino acids: CASSRITSGGPLYEQYF. CDR3 bases: TGCGCCAGCAGCCGAATTACTAGCGGGGGGCCCCTTTACGAGCAGTACTTC. The chain links TRBV10-1 to TRBJ2-7; 12 nucleotides align to TRBD2. CDR3 length equals 17 residues. In germline, CDR1 is WNHNN, CDR2 SYGVQD (reference sequence). Germline trimming cut 6 bases from V and 4 bases from J; bases unmatched to any gene: 13.